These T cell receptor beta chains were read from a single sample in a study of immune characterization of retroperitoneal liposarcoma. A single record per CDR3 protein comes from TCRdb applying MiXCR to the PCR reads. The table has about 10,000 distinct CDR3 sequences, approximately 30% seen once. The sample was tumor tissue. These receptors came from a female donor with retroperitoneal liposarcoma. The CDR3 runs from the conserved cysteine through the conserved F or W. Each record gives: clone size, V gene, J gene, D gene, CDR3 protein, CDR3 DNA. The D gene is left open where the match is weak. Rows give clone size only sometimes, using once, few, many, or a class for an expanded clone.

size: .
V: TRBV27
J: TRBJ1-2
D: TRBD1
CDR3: CASSSGQGRRGYTF
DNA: TGTGCCAGCAGTTCAGGACAGGGAAGAAGGGGCTACACCTTC

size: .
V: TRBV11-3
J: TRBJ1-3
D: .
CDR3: CASSLRLGLSGNTIYF
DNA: TGTGCCAGCAGCTTAAGGCTTGGGCTCTCTGGAAACACCATATATTTT

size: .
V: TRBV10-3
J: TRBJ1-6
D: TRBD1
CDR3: CAISETGANSPLHF
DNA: TGTGCCATCAGTGAGACAGGGGCCAATTCACCCCTCCACTTT

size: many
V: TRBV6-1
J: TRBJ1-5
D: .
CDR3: CASIRDLNQPQHF
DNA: TGTGCCAGCATTAGGGACCTCAATCAGCCCCAGCATTTT

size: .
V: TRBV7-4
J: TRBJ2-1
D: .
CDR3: CASSLVSHRYEQFF
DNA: TGTGCCAGCAGCTTGGTAAGCCACCGTTACGAGCAGTTCTTC

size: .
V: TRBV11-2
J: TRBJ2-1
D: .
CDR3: CASSPRDQNNEQFF
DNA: TGTGCCAGCAGCCCTCGGGACCAAAACAATGAGCAGTTCTTC

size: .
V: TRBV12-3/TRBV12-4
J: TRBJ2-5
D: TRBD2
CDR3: CASSLGLYSGEANEQYF
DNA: TGTGCCAGCAGTTTGGGCCTATATAGCGGGGAGGCCAATGAGCAGTACTTC

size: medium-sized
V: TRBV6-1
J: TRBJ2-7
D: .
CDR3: CASSTLRGAEQYF
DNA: TGTGCCAGCAGCACGTTAAGGGGTGCGGAGCAGTACTTC

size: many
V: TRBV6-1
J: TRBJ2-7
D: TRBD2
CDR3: CASSELGLEGGEQYF
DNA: TGTGCCAGCAGTGAGCTGGGACTAGAGGGGGGTGAGCAGTACTTC

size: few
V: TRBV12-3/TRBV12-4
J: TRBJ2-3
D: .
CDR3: CASSLALDRTDTQYF
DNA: TGTGCCAGCAGTTTAGCGCTTGACAGAACAGATACGCAGTATTTT

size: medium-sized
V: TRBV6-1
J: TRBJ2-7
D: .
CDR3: CASSEAWGPHEQYF
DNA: TGTGCCAGCAGTGAAGCGTGGGGTCCCCACGAGCAGTACTTC

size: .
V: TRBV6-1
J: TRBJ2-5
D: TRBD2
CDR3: CASWTSGRAVLEQYF
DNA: TGTGCCAGTTGGACTAGCGGGAGGGCGGTTCTGGAGCAGTACTTC

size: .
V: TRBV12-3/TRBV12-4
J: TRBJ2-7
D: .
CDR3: CASSHPVTYEQYF
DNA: TGTGCCAGCAGTCACCCAGTCACCTACGAGCAGTACTTC

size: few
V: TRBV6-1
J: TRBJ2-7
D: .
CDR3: CASSSLGIETYNEQYF
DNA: TGTGCCAGCAGCTCCCTCGGGATAGAGACCTACAATGAGCAGTACTTC

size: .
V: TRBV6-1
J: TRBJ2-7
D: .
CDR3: CASRKASSYEQYF
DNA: TGTGCCAGCAGGAAGGCTAGTTCCTACGAGCAGTACTTC

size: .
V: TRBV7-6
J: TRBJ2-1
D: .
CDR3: CASSLGDGYNEQFF
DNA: TGTGCCAGCAGCTTAGGGGACGGATACAATGAGCAGTTCTTC

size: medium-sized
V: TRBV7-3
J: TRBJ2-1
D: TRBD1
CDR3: CASSHGQGASYEQFF
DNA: TGTGCCAGCAGCCACGGACAGGGGGCCTCCTACGAGCAGTTCTTC

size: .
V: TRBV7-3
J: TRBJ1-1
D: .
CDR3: CASSPGGGGPTEAFF
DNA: TGTGCCAGCAGCCCCGGGGGGGGGGGGCCGACTGAAGCTTTCTTT

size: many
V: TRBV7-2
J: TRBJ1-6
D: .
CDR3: CATTAGPVNSPLHF
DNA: TGTGCCACGACCGCCGGCCCTGTGAATTCACCCCTCCACTTT

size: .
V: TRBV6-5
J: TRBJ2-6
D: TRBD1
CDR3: CASSFGTAISGANVLTF
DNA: TGTGCCAGCAGCTTCGGGACAGCCATCTCTGGGGCCAACGTCCTGACTTTC

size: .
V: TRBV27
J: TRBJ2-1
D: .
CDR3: CASRTVVNEQFF
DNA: TGTGCCAGCAGGACGGTGGTTAATGAGCAGTTCTTC

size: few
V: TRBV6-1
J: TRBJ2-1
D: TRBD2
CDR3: CASSGGTKVNIQFF
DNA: TGTGCCAGCAGTGGAGGGACTAAGGTGAACATTCAGTTCTTC

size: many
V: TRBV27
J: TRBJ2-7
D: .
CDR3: CASSPRGFYNEQYF
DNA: TGTGCCAGCAGTCCTAGGGGCTTCTACAATGAGCAGTACTTC

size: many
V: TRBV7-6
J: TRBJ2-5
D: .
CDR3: CASRPDREETQYF
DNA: TGTGCCAGCAGGCCAGACAGAGAAGAGACCCAGTACTTC

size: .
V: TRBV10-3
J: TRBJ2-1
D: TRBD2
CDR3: CATKPSSGRPGYEQFF
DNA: TGTGCCACCAAACCTTCTAGCGGGAGGCCAGGTTACGAGCAGTTCTTC

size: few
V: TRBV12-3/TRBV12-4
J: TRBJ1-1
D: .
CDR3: CAGGRPDTEAFF
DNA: TGTGCCGGGGGGAGGCCGGACACTGAAGCTTTCTTT

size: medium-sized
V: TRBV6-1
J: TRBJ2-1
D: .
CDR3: CASSQATYRLNEQFF
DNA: TGTGCCAGCAGTCAGGCTACATACCGGCTTAATGAGCAGTTCTTC